The 5 T cell receptor beta chains below come from one sample, sequenced in a study of graft-versus-host responses after intestinal transplantation. Produced via immunoSEQ multiplex PCR; TCRdb's table is partial and in-frame only. The data contain about 59,000 clones, about 94% of them seen just once; the ten biggest clones take up 0.38%. Which antigens these TCRs recognize remains unknown. Sequenced material: unstimulated CD4+ T cells sorted from spleen or lymph node cells, taken before transplant. These receptors were taken from a human donor who was the organ donor for an intestinal transplant.

The gene calls are TRBV19 and TRBJ1-5, with D possibly being TRBD1 (6 bases). V gave up 7 bases and J gave up 3 bases, with 25 bases separating them. Germline values: CDR1 LNHDA, CDR2 SQIVND (reference sequence). This CDR3 has 18 residues. The CDR3, as DNA: TGTGCCAGTACGAAACTTAATCAGGGGATTGCGAACAATCAGCCCCAGCATTTT. Translating gives CASTKLNQGIANNQPQHF. The complete variable domain, with remaining parts taken from reference TRBV19 and TRBJ1-5, reads DGGITQSPKYLFRKEGQNVTLSCEQNLNHDAMYWYRQDPGQGLRLIYYSQIVNDFQKGDIAEGYSVSREKKESFPLTVTSAQKNPTAFYLCASTKLNQGIANNQPQHFGDGTRLSIL.

J is TRBJ2-3 and V is TRBV7-2; D is undetermined. The CDR3 covers 13 residues. Germline V lookup: CDR1 SGHTA, CDR2 FQGNSA. V lost 2 bases and J lost 5, with 8 bases in between. The CDR3 nucleotides are TGTGCCAGCAGCTTAAGGAGTTTAGATACGCAGTATTTT. Protein product: CASSLRSLDTQYF.

The chain uses TRBV9 and TRBJ2-5; 8 nucleotides agree with TRBD2. After removal of 4 bases from V and 5 bases from J, the junction contained 16 bases not matched to a gene. The CDR3 consists of 17 residues. Per the germline V gene, CDR1 is SGDLS and CDR2 is YYNGEE. The CDR3 sequence: CASSQKGLGGGWETQYF. CDR3 DNA: TGTGCCAGCAGCCAAAAGGGACTAGGGGGAGGTTGGGAGACCCAGTACTTC.

The chain uses TRBV5-1 and TRBJ2-1; D is perhaps TRBD2 (5 bases). The V gene's germline CDR1 is SGHRS and CDR2 YFSETQ. V was shortened by 0 bases and J by 7 bases, with 17 bases between the two germline ends. There are 16 residues in the CDR3. CDR3 region: CASSLGTGIGHNEQFF. The CDR3, as DNA: TGCGCCAGCAGCTTGGGTACGGGGATAGGGCATAATGAGCAGTTCTTC.

The CDR3 nucleotides are TGTGCCAGCAGCTTAGTGCCCGGTCAGCCCCAGCATTTT. Protein product: CASSLVPGQPQHF. The rearrangement uses TRBV7-2 and TRBJ1-5; D is unresolved. Trimming took off 1 base at V and 6 bases at J, with 7 bases between the two ends. This CDR3 has 13 residues. Germline CDR1 is SGHTA and CDR2 is FQGNSA.